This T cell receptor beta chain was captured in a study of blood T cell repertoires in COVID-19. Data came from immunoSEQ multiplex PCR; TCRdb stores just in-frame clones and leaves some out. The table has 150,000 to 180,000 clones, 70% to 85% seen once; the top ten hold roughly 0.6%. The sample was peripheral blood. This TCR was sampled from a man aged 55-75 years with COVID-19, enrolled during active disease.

In DNA form, the CDR3 reads TGTGCCAGCAGCCAAGATCAGGACAGCCGTATGGACATTCAGTACTTC. Translation: CASSQDQDSRMDIQYF. The rearrangement joins TRBV4-2 to TRBJ2-4; TRBD1 is a possible D gene (6 bases). V was cut by 0 bases and J by 8 bases, with 17 bases left in between. From germline, CDR1 is LGHNA and CDR2 YNFKEQ. CDR3 length equals 16 residues.